The clone carrying this TCR beta chain was detected only a few times. Its cognate antigen is unknown. The CDR3 covers 14 residues. The ends lost 8 bases at V and 4 bases at J; junction bases unmatched: 10. The germline V gene encodes CDR1 LNHDA and CDR2 SQIVND (reference sequence). Sorted-subset replicate PCRs used roughly 210 ng of genomic DNA. This amount corresponded to about 30,000 T cell genomes. The protocol was immunoSEQ multiplex PCR, while the TCRdb copy is restricted to in-frame clones and leaves out a portion. The sample contains about 1 million clones, around 74% of which appear only once. The split of CD4+ cells yielded CD45RA+ naive and CD45RA-negative memory subsets. This specimen comes from a study of shared clonotypes between healthy human individuals. Study information: Three plates were used per donor for CD4 naive, three for CD4 memory, two for CD8 naive and one for CD8 memory. Study-wide results and limits: In contrast to clonotypes shared by all four donors, non-shared clonotypes had lower generation probabilities.

Sequencing was carried out using memory CD4+ T cells sorted from blood. Subset meaning: CD45RA-negative fraction. The chain uses TRBV19 and TRBJ1-2; 7 positions agree with TRBD1. The receptor comes from a man younger than 35 in good health. CDR3: CASAPGQKTYGYTF. The DNA of the CDR3 is TGTGCCAGTGCGCCGGGACAGAAGACCTATGGCTACACCTTC. The full variable domain, with the rest looked up from reference TRBV19 and TRBJ1-2, is DGGITQSPKYLFRKEGQNVTLSCEQNLNHDAMYWYRQDPGQGLRLIYYSQIVNDFQKGDIAEGYSVSREKKESFPLTVTSAQKNPTAFYLCASAPGQKTYGYTFGSGTRLTVV.